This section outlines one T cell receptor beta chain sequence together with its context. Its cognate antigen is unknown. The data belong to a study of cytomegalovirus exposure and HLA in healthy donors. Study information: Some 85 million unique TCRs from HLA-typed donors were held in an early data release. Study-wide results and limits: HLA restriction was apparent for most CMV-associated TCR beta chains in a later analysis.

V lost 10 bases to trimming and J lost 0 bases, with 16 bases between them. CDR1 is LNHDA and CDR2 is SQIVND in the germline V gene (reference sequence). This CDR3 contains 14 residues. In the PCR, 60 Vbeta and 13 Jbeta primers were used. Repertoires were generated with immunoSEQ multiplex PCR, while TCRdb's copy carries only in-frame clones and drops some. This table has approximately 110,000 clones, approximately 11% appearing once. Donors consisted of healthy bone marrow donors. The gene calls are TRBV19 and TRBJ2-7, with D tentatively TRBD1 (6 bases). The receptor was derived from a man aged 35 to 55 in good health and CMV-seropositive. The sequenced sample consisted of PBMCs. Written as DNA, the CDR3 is TGTGCCACTAGCCGGGACACGAGCTCCTACGAGCAGTACTTC. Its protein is CATSRDTSSYEQYF.